The sequence of this T cell receptor beta chain was determined in a study of PD-1 blockade in mismatch repair-deficient tumors. Study-level information: Enrolled about 2013-2016, patients had progressing, pretreated mismatch repair-deficient cancers of 12 types. Overall study results and limits: Tumor-resident clones, often undetectable pretreatment in blood, expanded then contracted after pembrolizumab.

About this clone: Its antigen remains unidentified.

Germline V gene data show CDR1 as SGDLS and CDR2 as YYNGEE. The CDR3 contains 13 residues. Trimming left V 3 bases short and J 3 bases short, with 7 bases between. The protocol was immunoSEQ multiplex PCR, while the TCRdb copy is restricted to in-frame clones and leaves out a portion. The sample shows about 68,000 clones, 78% of them seen only once. This receptor was taken from an adult with mismatch repair-deficient cancer. Sample: peripheral blood, taken 2 weeks after starting pembrolizumab. The chain has TRBV9 and TRBJ1-5; D is uncertain. The CDR3 DNA reads TGTGCCAGCAGCGCAGGAGACAATCAGCCCCAGCATTTT. Encoded protein: CASSAGDNQPQHF. Complete variable domain (other parts from reference TRBV9 and TRBJ1-5): DSGVTQTPKHLITATGQRVTLRCSPRSGDLSVYWYQQSLDQGLQFLIQYYNGEERAKGNILERFSAQQFPDLHSELNLSSLELGDSALYFCASSAGDNQPQHFGDGTRLSIL.